This T cell receptor beta chain was profiled in a study of CD8 T cells in ankylosing spondylitis. In the case of this clonotype: The target antigen is unknown.

Each CDR3 protein is one row after TCRdb ran MiXCR on the 5' RACE reads. The sample has roughly 700,000 distinct CDR3 sequences, 15% to 20% seen once. Whole-study results and caveats: Peripheral blood held disease-linked clones only at relatively low frequency, and these were CD8+. Blood from ankylosing spondylitis patients appeared to carry a characteristic roughly 8-variant TCR beta motif.

This TCR derives from a male donor with ankylosing spondylitis. Material: blood, either unsorted or a sorted T cell fraction (not recorded which).

CDR3 nucleotides: TGCAGCGTTGAGTTGGCGGGGGTTACCTACCTACAATATGAGCAGTTCTTC. It specifies CSVELAGVTYLQYEQFF. The J gene is TRBJ2-1, the V gene TRBV29-1; 7 bases map to TRBD2. Germline CDR1 is SQVTM and CDR2 is ANQGSEA. The junction had 19 bases not matched to a gene; V was cut back by 3 bases and J by 8 bases. The CDR3 has 17 residues.